The text below deals with one T cell receptor (beta chain). With a J-beta primer mix and a sample-barcoded 5' primer, a second PCR ran 7 to 11 cycles. One entry per CDR3 protein, called by TCRdb with MiXCR from the 5' RACE reads. In the table there are approximately 800,000 distinct CDR3 sequences, more than 50% of which are singletons. The sample belongs to a study of blood T cells in healthy people across ages. The CDR3 runs 15 residues. Trimming stripped 6 bases from V and 2 bases from J, with 14 bases between. The gene calls are TRBV12-3 or TRBV12-4 and TRBJ2-1; D ambiguous. This clonotype originated in a man between 35 and 55 years old in good health. The sequenced sample was blood. CDR3 coding DNA: TGTGCCAGCAGGGTCCTAAAAGCTCCCTACAATGAGCAGTTCTTC. Translation: CASRVLKAPYNEQFF.